This section outlines one T cell receptor (beta chain) sequence together with its context. The record originates from a study of blood T cell repertoires in COVID-19. Looked up from germline, CDR1 is LNHDA and CDR2 is SQIVND (reference sequence). This CDR3 contains 15 residues. V dropped 5 bases and J dropped 2; count of bases not matched to a gene: 9. Sequenced by immunoSEQ multiplex PCR; TCRdb stores in-frame clones only, minus some. The table includes over 350,000 clones, about 86% detected once. Participants were placed into cohorts based on the clinical history they reported. Recovered participants had two consecutive negative NP/OP PCR tests, healthcare professional clearance, or symptom resolution.

The sample was PBMCs or T cells enriched from blood (not recorded which). The clonotype comes from a woman between 50 and 59 years old who had recovered from COVID-19. V is TRBV19 and J is TRBJ2-7, with 7 bases identical to TRBD1. Here the CDR3 reads CASSPLTGATYEQYF. The CDR3 DNA follows: TGTGCCAGTAGTCCCCTAACAGGGGCCACCTACGAGCAGTACTTC.